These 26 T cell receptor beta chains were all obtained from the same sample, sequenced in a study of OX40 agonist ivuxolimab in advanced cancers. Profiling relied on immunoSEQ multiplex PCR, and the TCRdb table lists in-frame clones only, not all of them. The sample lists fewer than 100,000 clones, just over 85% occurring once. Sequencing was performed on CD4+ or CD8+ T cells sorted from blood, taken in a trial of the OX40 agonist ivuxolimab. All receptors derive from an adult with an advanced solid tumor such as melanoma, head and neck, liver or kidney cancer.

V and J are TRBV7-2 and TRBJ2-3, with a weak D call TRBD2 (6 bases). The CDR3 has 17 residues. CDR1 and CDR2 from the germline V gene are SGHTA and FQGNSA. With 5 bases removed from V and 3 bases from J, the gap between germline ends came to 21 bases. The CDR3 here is CASSLWRAIQATDTQYF. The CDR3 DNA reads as TGTGCCAGCAGCCTTTGGAGGGCGATTCAAGCTACAGATACGCAGTATTTT.

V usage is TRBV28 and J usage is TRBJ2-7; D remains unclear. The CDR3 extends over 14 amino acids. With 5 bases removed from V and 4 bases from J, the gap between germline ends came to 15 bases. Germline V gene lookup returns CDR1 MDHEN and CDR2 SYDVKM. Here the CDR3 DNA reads TGTGCCAGCAGTAAGGATACCAAAACTTACGAGCAGTACTTC. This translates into CASSKDTKTYEQYF.

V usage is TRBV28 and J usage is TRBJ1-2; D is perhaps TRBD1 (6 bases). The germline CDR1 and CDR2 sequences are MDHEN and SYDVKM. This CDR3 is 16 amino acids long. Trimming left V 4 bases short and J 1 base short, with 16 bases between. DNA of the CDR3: TGTGCCAGCAGTTCATACTTCGGACAGATTAACTATGGCTACACCTTC. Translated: CASSSYFGQINYGYTF.

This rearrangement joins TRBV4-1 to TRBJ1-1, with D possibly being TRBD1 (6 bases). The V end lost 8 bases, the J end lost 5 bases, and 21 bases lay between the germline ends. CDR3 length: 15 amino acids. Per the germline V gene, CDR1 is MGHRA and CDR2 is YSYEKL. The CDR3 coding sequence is TGCGCCAGCGCCCCGCCGGGGGGGGGCTGGACTGAAGCTTTCTTT. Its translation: CASAPPGGGWTEAFF.

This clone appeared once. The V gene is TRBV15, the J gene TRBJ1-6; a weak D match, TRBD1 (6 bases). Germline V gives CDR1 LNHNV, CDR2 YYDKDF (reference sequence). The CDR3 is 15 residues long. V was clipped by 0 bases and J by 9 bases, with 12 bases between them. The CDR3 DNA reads TGTGCCACCAGCAGAGAGGGCAGGGGTGGTTCACCCCTCCACTTT. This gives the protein CATSREGRGGSPLHF. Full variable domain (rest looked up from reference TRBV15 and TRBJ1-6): DAMVIQNPRYQVTQFGKPVTLSCSQTLNHNVMYWYQQKSSQAPKLLFHYYDKDFNNEADTPDNFQSRRPNTSFCFLDIRSPGLGDTAMYLCATSREGRGGSPLHFGNGTRLTVT.

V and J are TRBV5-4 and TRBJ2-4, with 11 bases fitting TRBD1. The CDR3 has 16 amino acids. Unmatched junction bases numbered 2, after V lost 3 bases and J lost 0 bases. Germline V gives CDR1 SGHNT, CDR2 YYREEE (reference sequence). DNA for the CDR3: TGTGCCAGCAGCTCCGGGACAGGGGGAGCCAAAAACATTCAGTACTTC. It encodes CASSSGTGGAKNIQYF. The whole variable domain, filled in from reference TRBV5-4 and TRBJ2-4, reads ETGVTQSPTHLIKTRGQQVTLRCSSQSGHNTVSWYQQALGQGPQFIFQYYREEENGRGNFPPRFSGLQFPNYSSELNVNALELDDSALYLCASSSGTGGAKNIQYFGAGTRLSVL.

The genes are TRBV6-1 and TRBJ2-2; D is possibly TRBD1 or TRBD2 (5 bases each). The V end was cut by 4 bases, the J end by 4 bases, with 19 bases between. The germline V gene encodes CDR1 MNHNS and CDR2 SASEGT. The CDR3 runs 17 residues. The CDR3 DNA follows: TGTGCCAGCAGTGGCACACGGGGCTCGACTTTCACCGGGGAGCTGTTTTTT. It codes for CASSGTRGSTFTGELFF.

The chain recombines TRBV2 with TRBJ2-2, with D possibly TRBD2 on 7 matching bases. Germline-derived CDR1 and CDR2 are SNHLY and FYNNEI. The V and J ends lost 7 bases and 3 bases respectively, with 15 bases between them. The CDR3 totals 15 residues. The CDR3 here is CASTLGGAHTGELFF. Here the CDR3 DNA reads TGTGCCAGCACGTTGGGGGGGGCCCACACCGGGGAGCTGTTTTTT. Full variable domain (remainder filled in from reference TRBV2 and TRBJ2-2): EPEVTQTPSHQVTQMGQEVILRCVPISNHLYFYWYRQILGQKVEFLVSFYNNEISEKSEIFDDQFSVERPDGSNFTLKIRSTKLEDSAMYFCASTLGGAHTGELFFGEGSRLTVL.

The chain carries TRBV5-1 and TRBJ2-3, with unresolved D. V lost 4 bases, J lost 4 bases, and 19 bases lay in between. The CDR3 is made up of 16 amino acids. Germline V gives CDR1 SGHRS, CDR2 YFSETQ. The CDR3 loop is CASSPLLGSRADTQYF. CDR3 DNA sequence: TGCGCCAGCAGCCCCTTGTTAGGATCTCGGGCAGATACGCAGTATTTT.

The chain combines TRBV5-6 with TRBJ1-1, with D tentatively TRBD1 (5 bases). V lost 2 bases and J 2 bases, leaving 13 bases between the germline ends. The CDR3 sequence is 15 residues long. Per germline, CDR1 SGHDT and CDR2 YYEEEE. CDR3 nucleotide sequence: TGTGCCAGCAGCTTCCTAGACAGCATTAACACTGAAGCTTTCTTT. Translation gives CASSFLDSINTEAFF.

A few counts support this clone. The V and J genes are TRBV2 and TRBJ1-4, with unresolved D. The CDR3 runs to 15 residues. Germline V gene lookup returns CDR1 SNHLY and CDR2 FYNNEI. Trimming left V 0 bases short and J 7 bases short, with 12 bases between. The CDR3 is CASSEASGSGEKLFF. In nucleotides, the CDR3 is TGTGCCAGCAGTGAAGCAAGCGGTTCCGGTGAAAAACTGTTTTTT.

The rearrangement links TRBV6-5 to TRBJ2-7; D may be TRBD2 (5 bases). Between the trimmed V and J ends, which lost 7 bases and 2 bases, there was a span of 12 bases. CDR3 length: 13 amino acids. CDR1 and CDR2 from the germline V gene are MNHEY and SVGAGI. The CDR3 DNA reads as TGTGCCAGCAAAAACGACGGGACCTACGAGCAGTACTTC. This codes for CASKNDGTYEQYF.

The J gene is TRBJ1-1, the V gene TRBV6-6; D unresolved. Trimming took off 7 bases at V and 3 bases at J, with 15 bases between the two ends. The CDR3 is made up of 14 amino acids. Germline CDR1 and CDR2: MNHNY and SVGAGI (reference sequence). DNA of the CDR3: TGTGCCAGCATCGCAGGAGCCTCAGACACTGAAGCTTTCTTT. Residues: CASIAGASDTEAFF.

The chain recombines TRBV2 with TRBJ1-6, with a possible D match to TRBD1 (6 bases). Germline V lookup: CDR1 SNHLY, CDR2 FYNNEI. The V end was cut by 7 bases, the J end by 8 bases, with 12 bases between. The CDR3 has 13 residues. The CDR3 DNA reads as TGTGCCAGCACCGAAAGGGGGGATTCACCCCTCCACTTT. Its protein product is CASTERGDSPLHF.

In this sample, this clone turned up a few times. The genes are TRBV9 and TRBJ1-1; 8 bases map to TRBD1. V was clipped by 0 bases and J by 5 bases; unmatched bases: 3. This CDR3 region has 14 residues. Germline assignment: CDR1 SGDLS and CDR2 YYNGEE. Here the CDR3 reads CASSVADRATEAFF. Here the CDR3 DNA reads TGTGCCAGCAGCGTAGCGGACAGGGCGACTGAAGCTTTCTTT.

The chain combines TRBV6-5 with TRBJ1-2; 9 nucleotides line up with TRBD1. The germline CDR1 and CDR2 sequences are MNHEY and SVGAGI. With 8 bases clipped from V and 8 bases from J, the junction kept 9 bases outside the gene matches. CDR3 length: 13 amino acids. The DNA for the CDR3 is TGTGCCAGCGCCGGCGGGACAGGGTGGGGCTACACCTTC. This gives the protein CASAGGTGWGYTF.

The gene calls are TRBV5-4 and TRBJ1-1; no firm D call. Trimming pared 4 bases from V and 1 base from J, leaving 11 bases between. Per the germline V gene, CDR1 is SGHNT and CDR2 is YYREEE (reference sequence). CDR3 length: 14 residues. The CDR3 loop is CASSPEDANTEAFF. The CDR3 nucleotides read TGTGCCAGCAGCCCAGAGGACGCGAACACTGAAGCTTTCTTT. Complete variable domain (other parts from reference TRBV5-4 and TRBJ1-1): ETGVTQSPTHLIKTRGQQVTLRCSSQSGHNTVSWYQQALGQGPQFIFQYYREEENGRGNFPPRFSGLQFPNYSSELNVNALELDDSALYLCASSPEDANTEAFFGQGTRLTVV.

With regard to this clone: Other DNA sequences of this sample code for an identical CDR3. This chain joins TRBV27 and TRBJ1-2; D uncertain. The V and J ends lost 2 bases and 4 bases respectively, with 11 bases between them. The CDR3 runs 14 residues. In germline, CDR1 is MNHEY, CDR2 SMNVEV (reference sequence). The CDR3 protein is CASSLGGYPYGYTF. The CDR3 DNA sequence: TGTGCCAGCAGTTTAGGAGGGTATCCCTATGGCTACACCTTC.

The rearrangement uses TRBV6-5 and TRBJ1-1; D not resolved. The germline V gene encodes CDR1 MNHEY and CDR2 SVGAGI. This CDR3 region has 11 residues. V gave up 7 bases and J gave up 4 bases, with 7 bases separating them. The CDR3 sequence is CASTGPTEAFF. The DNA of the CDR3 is TGTGCCAGCACCGGGCCCACTGAAGCTTTCTTT.

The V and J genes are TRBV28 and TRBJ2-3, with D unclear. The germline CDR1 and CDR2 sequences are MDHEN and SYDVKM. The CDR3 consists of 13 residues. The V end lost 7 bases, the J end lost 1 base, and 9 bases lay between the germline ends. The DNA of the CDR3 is TGTGCCAGCAATCTCCTTGGCACAGATACGCAGTATTTT. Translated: CASNLLGTDTQYF.

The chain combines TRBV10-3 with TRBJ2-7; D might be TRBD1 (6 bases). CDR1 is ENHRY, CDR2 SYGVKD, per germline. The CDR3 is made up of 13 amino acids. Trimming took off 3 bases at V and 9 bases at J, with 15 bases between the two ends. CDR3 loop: CAISDGAGEGQYF. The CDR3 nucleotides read TGTGCCATCAGTGATGGGGCAGGGGAAGGGCAGTACTTC.

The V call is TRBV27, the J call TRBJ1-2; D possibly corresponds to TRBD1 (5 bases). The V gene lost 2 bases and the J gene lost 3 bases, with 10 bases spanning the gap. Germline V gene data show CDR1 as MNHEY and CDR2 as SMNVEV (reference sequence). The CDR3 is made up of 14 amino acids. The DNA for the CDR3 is TGTGCCAGCAGTTTAGCCAGGGCGGACTATGGCTACACCTTC. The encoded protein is CASSLARADYGYTF.

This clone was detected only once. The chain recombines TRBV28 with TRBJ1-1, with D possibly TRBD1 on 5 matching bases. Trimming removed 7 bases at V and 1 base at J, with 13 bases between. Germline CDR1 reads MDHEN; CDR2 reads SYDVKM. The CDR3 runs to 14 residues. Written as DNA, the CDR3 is TGTGCCAGCACCCCAACCACAGGGAACACTGAAGCTTTCTTT. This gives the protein CASTPTTGNTEAFF.

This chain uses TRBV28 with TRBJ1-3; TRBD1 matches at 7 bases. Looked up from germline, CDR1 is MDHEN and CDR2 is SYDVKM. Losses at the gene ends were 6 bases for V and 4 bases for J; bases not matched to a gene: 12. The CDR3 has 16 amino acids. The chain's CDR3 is CASRPPPGGSGNTIYF. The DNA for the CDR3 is TGTGCCAGCAGACCTCCGCCAGGGGGTTCGGGAAACACCATATATTTT. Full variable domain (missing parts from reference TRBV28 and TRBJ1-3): DVKVTQSSRYLVKRTGEKVFLECVQDMDHENMFWYRQDPGLGLRLIYFSYDVKMKEKGDIPEGYSVSREKKERFSLILESASTNQTSMYLCASRPPPGGSGNTIYFGEGSWLTVV.

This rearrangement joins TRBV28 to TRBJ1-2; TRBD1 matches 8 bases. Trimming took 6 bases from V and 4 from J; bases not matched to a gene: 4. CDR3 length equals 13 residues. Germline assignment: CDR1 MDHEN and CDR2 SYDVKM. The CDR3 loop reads CASRGQGIYGYTF. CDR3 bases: TGTGCCAGCAGAGGACAGGGCATCTATGGCTACACCTTC.

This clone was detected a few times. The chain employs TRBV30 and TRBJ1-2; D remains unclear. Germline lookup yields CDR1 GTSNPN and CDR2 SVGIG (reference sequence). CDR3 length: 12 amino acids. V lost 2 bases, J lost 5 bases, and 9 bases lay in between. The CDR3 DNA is TGTGCCTGGAGTACCCGTGGGTATGGCTACACCTTC. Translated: CAWSTRGYGYTF. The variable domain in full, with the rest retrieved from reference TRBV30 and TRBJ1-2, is SQTIHQWPATLVQPVGSPLSLECTVEGTSNPNLYWYRQAAGRGLQLLFYSVGIGQISSEVPQNLSASRPQDRQFILSSKKLLLSDSGFYLCAWSTRGYGYTFGSGTRLTVV.